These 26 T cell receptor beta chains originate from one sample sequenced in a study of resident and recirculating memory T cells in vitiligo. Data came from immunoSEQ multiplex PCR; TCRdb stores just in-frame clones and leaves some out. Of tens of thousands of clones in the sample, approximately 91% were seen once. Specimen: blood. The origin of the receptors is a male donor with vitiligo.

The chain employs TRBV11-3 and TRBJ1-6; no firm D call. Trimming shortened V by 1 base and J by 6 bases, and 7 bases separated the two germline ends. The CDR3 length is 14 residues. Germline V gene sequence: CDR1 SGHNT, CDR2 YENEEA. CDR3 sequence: CASSLGSVNSPLHF. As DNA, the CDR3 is TGTGCCAGCAGCTTAGGTTCCGTTAATTCACCCCTCCACTTT.

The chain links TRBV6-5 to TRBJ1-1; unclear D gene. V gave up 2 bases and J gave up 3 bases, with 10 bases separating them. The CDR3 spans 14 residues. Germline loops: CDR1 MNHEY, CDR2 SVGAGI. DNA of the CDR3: TGTGCCAGCAGTTACAAATCGGTATACACTGAAGCTTTCTTT. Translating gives CASSYKSVYTEAFF.

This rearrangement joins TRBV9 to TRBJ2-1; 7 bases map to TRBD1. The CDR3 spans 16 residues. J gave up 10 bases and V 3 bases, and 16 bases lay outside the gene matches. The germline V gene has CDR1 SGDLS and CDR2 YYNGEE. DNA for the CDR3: TGTGCCAGCAGCGCGAGGGACAGCCTAATTTGGTCGGAGCAGTTCTTC. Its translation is CASSARDSLIWSEQFF.

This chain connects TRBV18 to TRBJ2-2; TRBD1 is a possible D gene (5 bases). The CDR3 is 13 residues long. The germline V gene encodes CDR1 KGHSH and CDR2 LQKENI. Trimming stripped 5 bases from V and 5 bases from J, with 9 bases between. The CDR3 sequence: CASSIQGTGELFF. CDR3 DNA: TGTGCCAGCTCAATTCAGGGAACCGGGGAGCTGTTTTTT.

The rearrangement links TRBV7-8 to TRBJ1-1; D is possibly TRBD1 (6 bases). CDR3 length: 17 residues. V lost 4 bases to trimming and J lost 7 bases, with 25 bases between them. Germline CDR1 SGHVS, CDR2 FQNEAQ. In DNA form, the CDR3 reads TGTGCCAGCAGCTCCGGACAGTCCCCCTGGGGGGGAAGTGAAGCTTTCTTT. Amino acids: CASSSGQSPWGGSEAFF.

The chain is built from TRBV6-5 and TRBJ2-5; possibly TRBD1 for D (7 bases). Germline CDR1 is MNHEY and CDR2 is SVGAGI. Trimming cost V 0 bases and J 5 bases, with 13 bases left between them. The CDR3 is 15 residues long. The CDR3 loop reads CASSYSRGVGETQYF. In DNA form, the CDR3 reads TGTGCCAGCAGTTACTCCAGGGGGGTAGGGGAGACCCAGTACTTC.

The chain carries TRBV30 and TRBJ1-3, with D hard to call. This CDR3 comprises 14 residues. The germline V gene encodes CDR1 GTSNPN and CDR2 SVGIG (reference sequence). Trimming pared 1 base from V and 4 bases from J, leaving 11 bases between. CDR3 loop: CAWSASGGGNTIYF. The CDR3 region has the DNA TGTGCCTGGAGTGCTAGTGGTGGGGGAAACACCATATATTTT.

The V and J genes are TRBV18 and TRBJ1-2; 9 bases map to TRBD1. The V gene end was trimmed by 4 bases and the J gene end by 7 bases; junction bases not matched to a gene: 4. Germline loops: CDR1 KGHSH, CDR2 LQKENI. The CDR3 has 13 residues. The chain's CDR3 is CASSQDRGTGYTF. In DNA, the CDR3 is TGTGCCAGCTCACAGGACAGGGGAACTGGCTACACCTTC.

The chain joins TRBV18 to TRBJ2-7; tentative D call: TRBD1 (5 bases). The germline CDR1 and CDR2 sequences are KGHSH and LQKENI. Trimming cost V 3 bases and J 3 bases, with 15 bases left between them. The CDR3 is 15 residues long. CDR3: CASSPPQGTSYEQYF. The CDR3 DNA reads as TGTGCCAGCTCACCCCCCCAGGGCACAAGCTACGAGCAGTACTTC.

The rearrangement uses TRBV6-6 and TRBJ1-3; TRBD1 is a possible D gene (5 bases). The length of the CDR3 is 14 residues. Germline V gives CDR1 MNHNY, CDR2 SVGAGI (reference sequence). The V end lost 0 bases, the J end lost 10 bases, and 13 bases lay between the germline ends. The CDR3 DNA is TGTGCCAGCAGTTACTCAGAGACAGACCTAACCATATATTTT. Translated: CASSYSETDLTIYF.

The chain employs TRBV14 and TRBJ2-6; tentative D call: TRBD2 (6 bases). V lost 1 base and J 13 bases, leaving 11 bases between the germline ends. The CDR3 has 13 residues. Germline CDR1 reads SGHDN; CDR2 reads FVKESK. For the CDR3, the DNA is TGTGCCAGCAGCCAAGTGGGGGGTGGAGTCCTGACTTTC. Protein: CASSQVGGGVLTF. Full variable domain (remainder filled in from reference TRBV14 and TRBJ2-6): EAGVTQFPSHSVIEKGQTVTLRCDPISGHDNLYWYRRVMGKEIKFLLHFVKESKQDESGMPNNRFLAERTGGTYSTLKVQPAELEDSGVYFCASSQVGGGVLTFGAGSRLTVL.

CDR3 DNA sequence: TGTGCCAGCAGCTTGTCGGCAGGGGGCGTCTACACCTTC. Amino acids: CASSLSAGGVYTF. V usage is TRBV5-5 and J usage is TRBJ1-2, with 8 bases identical to TRBD1. The length of the CDR3 is 13 residues. With 1 base clipped from V and 10 bases from J, the junction kept 6 bases outside the gene matches. Germline values: CDR1 SGHKS, CDR2 YYEKEE (reference sequence).

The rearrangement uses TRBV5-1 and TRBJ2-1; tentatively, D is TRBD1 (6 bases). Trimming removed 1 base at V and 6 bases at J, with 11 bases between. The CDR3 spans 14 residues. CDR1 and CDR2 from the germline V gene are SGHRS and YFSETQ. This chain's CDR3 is CASSLQGRVNEQFF. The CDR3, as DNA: TGCGCCAGCAGCTTGCAGGGGCGGGTCAATGAGCAGTTCTTC. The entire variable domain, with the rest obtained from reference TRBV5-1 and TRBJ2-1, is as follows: KAGVTQTPRYLIKTRGQQVTLSCSPISGHRSVSWYQQTPGQGLQFLFEYFSETQRNKGNFPGRFSGRQFSNSRSEMNVSTLELGDSALYLCASSLQGRVNEQFFGPGTRLTVL.

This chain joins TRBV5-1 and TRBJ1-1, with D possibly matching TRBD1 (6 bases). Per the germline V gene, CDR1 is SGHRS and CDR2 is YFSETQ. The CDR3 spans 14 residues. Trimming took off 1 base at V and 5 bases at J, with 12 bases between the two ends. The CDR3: CASSLRDTLTEAFF. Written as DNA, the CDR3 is TGCGCCAGCAGCTTGAGGGACACGCTAACTGAAGCTTTCTTT.

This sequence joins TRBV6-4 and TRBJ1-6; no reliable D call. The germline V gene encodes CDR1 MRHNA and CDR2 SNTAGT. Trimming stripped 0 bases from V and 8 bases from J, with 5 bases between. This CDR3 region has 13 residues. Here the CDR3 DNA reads TGTGCCAGCAGTGACTCGAGGGATTCACCCCTCCACTTT. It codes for CASSDSRDSPLHF.

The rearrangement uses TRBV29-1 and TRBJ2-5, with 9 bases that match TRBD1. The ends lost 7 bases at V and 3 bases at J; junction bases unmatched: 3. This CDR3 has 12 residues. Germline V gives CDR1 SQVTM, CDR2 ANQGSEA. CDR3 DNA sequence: TGCAGCGGCGGGGACAGGGAAGAGACCCAGTACTTC. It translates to CSGGDREETQYF. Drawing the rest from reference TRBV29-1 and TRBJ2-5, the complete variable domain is SAVISQKPSRDICQRGTSLTIQCQVDSQVTMMFWYRQQPGQSLTLIATANQGSEATYESGFVIDKFPISRPNLTFSTLTVSNMSPEDSSIYLCSGGDREETQYFGPGTRLLVL.

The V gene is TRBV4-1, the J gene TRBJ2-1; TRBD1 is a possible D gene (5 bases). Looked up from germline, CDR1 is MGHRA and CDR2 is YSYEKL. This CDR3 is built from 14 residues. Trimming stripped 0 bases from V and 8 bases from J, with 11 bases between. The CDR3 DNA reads TGCGCCAGCAGCCAAGACAGGGCGGTTGATGAGCAGTTCTTC. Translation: CASSQDRAVDEQFF.

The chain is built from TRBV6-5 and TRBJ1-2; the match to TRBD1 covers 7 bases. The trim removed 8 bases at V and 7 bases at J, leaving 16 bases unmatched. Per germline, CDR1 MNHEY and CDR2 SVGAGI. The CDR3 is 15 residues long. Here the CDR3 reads CASGLQGSPRAGYTF. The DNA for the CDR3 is TGTGCCAGCGGCTTACAGGGGTCACCCAGGGCTGGCTACACCTTC.

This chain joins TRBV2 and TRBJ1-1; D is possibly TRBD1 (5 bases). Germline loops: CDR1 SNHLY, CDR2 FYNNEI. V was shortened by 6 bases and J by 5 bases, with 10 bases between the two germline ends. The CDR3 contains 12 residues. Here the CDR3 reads CASRTGGTEAFF. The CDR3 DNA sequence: TGTGCCAGCAGAACCGGGGGGACTGAAGCTTTCTTT.

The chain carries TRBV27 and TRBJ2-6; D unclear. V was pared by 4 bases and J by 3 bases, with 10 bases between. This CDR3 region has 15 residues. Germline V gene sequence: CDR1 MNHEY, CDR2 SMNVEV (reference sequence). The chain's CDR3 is CASSSNGLGANVLTF. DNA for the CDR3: TGTGCCAGCAGTTCGAACGGTCTTGGGGCCAACGTCCTGACTTTC. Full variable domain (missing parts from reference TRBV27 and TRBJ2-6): EAQVTQNPRYLITVTGKKLTVTCSQNMNHEYMSWYRQDPGLGLRQIYYSMNVEVTDKGDVPEGYKVSRKEKRNFPLILESPSPNQTSLYFCASSSNGLGANVLTFGAGSRLTVL.

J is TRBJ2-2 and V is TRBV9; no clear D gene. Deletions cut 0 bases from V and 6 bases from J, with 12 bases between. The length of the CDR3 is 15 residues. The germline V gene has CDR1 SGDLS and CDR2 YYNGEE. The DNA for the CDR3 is TGTGCCAGCAGCGTAGGTAGCCAGCCACCCGGGGAGCTGTTTTTT. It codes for CASSVGSQPPGELFF.

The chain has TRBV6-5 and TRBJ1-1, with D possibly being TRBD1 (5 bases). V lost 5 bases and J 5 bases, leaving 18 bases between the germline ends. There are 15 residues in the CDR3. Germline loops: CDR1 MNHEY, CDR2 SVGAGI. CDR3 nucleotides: TGTGCCAGCAGTAGACAGCCTAAACAAGGTACTGAAGCTTTCTTT. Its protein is CASSRQPKQGTEAFF.

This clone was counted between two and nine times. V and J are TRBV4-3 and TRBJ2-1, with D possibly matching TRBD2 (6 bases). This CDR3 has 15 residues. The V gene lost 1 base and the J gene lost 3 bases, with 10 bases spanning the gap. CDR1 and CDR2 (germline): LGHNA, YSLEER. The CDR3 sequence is CASSQGRGDYNEQFF. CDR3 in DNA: TGCGCCAGCAGCCAAGGGCGGGGTGACTACAATGAGCAGTTCTTC.

The CDR3 DNA sequence: TGTGCCAGCAGTTTGGGGAGCTACACGAACGGGGAGCTGTTTTTT. Translated, it gives CASSLGSYTNGELFF. The V gene is TRBV28, the J gene TRBJ2-2; tentative D call: TRBD2 (5 bases). V was cut by 3 bases and J by 7 bases, with 15 bases left in between. Germline V CDR1 and CDR2: MDHEN, SYDVKM. The CDR3 extends over 15 amino acids.

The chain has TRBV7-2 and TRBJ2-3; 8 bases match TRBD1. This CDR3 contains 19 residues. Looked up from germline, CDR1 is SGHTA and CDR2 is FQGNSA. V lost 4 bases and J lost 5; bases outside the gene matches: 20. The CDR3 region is CASSSPLWTGKGVGDTQYF. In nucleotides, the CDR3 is TGTGCCAGCAGCTCGCCTCTGTGGACAGGGAAGGGGGTCGGAGATACGCAGTATTTT.

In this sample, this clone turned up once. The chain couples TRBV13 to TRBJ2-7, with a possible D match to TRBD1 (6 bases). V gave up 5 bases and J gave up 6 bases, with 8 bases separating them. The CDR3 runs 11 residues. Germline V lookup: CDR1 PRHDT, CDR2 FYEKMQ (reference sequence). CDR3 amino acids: CASSGGSEQYF. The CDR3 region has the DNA TGTGCCAGCAGCGGGGGCAGCGAGCAGTACTTC.